This T cell receptor beta chain was recovered during a study of CD8 T cells in ankylosing spondylitis. Overall study results and limits: Earlier work had already found some motif variants in reactive arthritis synovial fluid and blood. Reported data indicate significant enrichment of disease-linked clones within matched ankylosing spondylitis synovial fluid. Roughly eight highly homologous variants made up a TCR beta motif that seemed to typify ankylosing spondylitis blood.

This clonotype was picked up a small number of times. Its specificity is not known. TCRdb passed the 5' RACE reads through MiXCR, listing each CDR3 protein once. The sample holds about 230,000 distinct CDR3 sequences, 8.2% seen once. CDR1 and CDR2 (germline): SGHAT, FQDESV (reference sequence). The CDR3 extends over 20 amino acids. V shed 4 bases, J shed 2 bases, and the junction held 20 bases outside the gene matches. The chain joins TRBV11-1 to TRBJ2-1; 7 bases are shared with TRBD2. Sequencing was carried out using blood, either unsorted or a sorted T cell fraction (not recorded which). This receptor was identified in a female donor with ankylosing spondylitis or in good health (not recorded which). The CDR3 loop is CASSSGRGTLLEYTYNEQFF. CDR3 nucleotides: TGTGCCAGCAGCTCGGGGAGGGGCACCTTACTTGAATATACCTACAATGAGCAGTTCTTC.